These 5 T cell receptor beta chains originate from one sample sequenced in a study of T cells in Graves' hyperthyroidism and ophthalmopathy. RNA transcripts provided the source from which TCR beta CDR3 regions were amplified. A set of HTBI primers served as the primers for a first-round RT-PCR of the TCR CDR3. MiXCR, run by TCRdb on the multiplex PCR reads, gives a single entry per CDR3 protein. The sample carries around 350,000 distinct CDR3 sequences, about 18% recorded once. Specimen: blood. The source of these receptors is a woman in her late teens or twenties with Graves' hyperthyroidism.

This clonotype was counted once. The chain joins TRBV20-1 to TRBJ1-1; a weak D match, TRBD1 (5 bases). The CDR3 runs to 14 residues. V was trimmed by 3 bases and J by 1 base, leaving 12 bases between them. Germline CDR1 is DFQATT and CDR2 is SNEGSKA (reference sequence). The CDR3 nucleotides are TGCAGTGCTAGTGTCGCAGGGCAGAACACTGAAGCTTTCTTT. Encoded protein: CSASVAGQNTEAFF.

In this sample, this clonotype turned up many times. One junction end disagrees with the germline gene, perhaps due to a read error. The gene calls are TRBV5-1 and TRBJ2-2; weak D call: TRBD2 (5 bases). Germline V lookup: CDR1 SGHRS, CDR2 YFSETQ. This CDR3 has 13 residues. The CDR3 region is CASSLGSTGELFF. For the CDR3, the DNA is TGTGCCAGCAGCTTAGGGAGCACCGGGGAGCTGTTTTTT.

The table lists this clonotype with many counts. The rearrangement uses TRBV29-1 and TRBJ2-5; possibly TRBD1 for D (5 bases). Germline V gene sequence: CDR1 SQVTM, CDR2 ANQGSEA. V was pared by 7 bases and J by 3 bases, with 15 bases between. CDR3 length equals 13 residues. CDR3 in DNA: TGCAGCGGGGGCTCGATGGCGGAAGAGACCCAGTACTTC. Its protein product is CSGGSMAEETQYF.

This clonotype was picked up a small number of times. The V and J genes are TRBV11-1 and TRBJ2-2; D assignment may be TRBD1 or TRBD2 (5 bases each). There are 17 residues in the CDR3. Germline V CDR1 and CDR2: SGHAT, FQDESV (reference sequence). Between the trimmed V and J ends, which lost 5 bases and 5 bases, there was a span of 21 bases. As DNA, the CDR3 is TGTGCCAGCAGCGTCAGGGACGTAACAGTTTTGACCGGGGAGCTGTTTTTT. It codes for CASSVRDVTVLTGELFF.

Ten or more counts support this clonotype. The chain uses TRBV6-1 and TRBJ2-7; 8 positions agree with TRBD1. Germline loops: CDR1 MNHNS, CDR2 SASEGT. V lost 6 bases, J lost 3 bases, and 10 bases stayed unmatched. This CDR3 comprises 15 residues. This CDR3 is CASRPGQGRGYEQYF. The CDR3 nucleotides are TGTGCCAGCAGACCAGGACAGGGACGGGGCTACGAGCAGTACTTC.